These T cell receptor beta chains were read from a single sample in a study of blood T cell repertoires in COVID-19. Generated by immunoSEQ multiplex PCR, the TCRdb table keeps only in-frame clones and is missing some. The sample contains 70,000 or so clones, approximately 86% of which appear only once. The specimen was peripheral blood. Every receptor here comes from a man in his sixties or seventies with active COVID-19. CDR3s include the opening cysteine and the closing phenylalanine or tryptophan. Each record gives: V gene, clone size, J gene, CDR3 protein. The listing skips clone size in some rows; elsewhere it reads once, few, many or a size class.

>TRBV3-1/TRBV3-2|NA|TRBJ2-3
CASRPSSGRFTDTQYF
>TRBV7-2|NA|TRBJ2-7
CASSFVSPYEQYF
>TRBV28|NA|TRBJ2-1
CASRSLGGTSGTSYNEQFF
>TRBV5-4|NA|TRBJ2-1
CASSLRRDNEQFF
>TRBV9|once|TRBJ1-1
CASSVGPSGGNTEAFF
>TRBV19|NA|TRBJ2-1
CASRPLASGGGSYNEQFF
>TRBV3-1/TRBV3-2|NA|TRBJ2-5
CASSQGQPGLAAETQYF
>TRBV7-2|NA|TRBJ2-3
CASSLGLAGGTDTQYF
>TRBV11-2|NA|TRBJ2-1
CASSLFGRGNEQFF
>TRBV7-3|NA|TRBJ2-2
CAASGSRAGELFF
>TRBV10-3|NA|TRBJ2-3
CAIRGGSADTQYF
>TRBV15|once|TRBJ1-2
CATSKGGVAPGGYTF
>TRBV6-5|NA|TRBJ2-7
CASRGGVGVYF
>TRBV6-5|NA|TRBJ2-7
CASSRQGPGEQYF
>TRBV7-2|NA|TRBJ2-1
CASSPPGGVNEQFF
>TRBV20-1|NA|TRBJ2-5
CSASRDSGTQETQYF
>TRBV7-2|NA|TRBJ1-2
CASSLVVSAASGLGYTF
>TRBV10-1|NA|TRBJ1-2
CATPKIGQGSRGYTF
>TRBV7-9|NA|TRBJ1-1
CASSPRWGDTEAFF
>TRBV19|NA|TRBJ1-2
CASSKGWPHGTF
>TRBV9|NA|TRBJ2-1
CASSARRLAEYNEQFF
>TRBV6-5|NA|TRBJ2-7
CASRTTSASYEQYF
>TRBV6-1|once|TRBJ2-1
CASSKPGQGSNEQFF
>TRBV12-5|NA|TRBJ2-5
CASASPGGGETQYF
>TRBV7-9|once|TRBJ2-7
CASTLGDSGSPPNEQYF
>TRBV5-4|few|TRBJ1-2
CASRPDRGDVYGYTF
>TRBV5-1|NA|TRBJ1-3
CASSLGTSGVSGNTIYF
>TRBV24-1|NA|TRBJ2-2
CATSDPHELFF
>TRBV3-1/TRBV3-2|NA|TRBJ1-6
CASSQGQNNSPLHF
>TRBV27|NA|TRBJ1-5
CASSPLGDNQPQHF
>TRBV19|few|TRBJ1-2
CASTAGAGAYGYTF
>TRBV9|NA|TRBJ1-2
CASSAQDRGGYTF
>TRBV11-2|NA|TRBJ2-5
CASSRPSTGAGETQYF
>TRBV7-2|NA|TRBJ2-1
CASSLEGGRAVNEQFF
>TRBV3-1/TRBV3-2|NA|TRBJ2-7
CASQRTSLGYEQYF
>TRBV6-5|NA|TRBJ2-5
CASTPAAVGTQYF
>TRBV5-1|NA|TRBJ1-5
CASSRIPTGGNNQPQHF
>TRBV7-3|NA|TRBJ2-3
CASSLTASGRIDTQYF
>TRBV7-2|NA|TRBJ2-7
CASSGGQGSPYEQYF
>TRBV7-2|NA|TRBJ2-7
CASSPQPGLAAYEQYF
>TRBV5-1|few|TRBJ1-1
CASSLASMNTEAFF
>TRBV23-1|NA|TRBJ2-2
CASPKPHRGPRETGELFF
>TRBV10-3|NA|TRBJ2-3
CAISGGTSGMWAQYF
>TRBV12-5|NA|TRBJ2-1
CASGLVRNPRVHNEQFF
>TRBV11-2|NA|TRBJ2-3
CASSPNSGDTQYF
>TRBV7-2|once|TRBJ2-4
CASSAPVGGNIQYF
>TRBV6-5|NA|TRBJ1-1
CASRRGQGVNTEAFF
>TRBV7-3|NA|TRBJ2-1
CASSPPGVGGYNEQFF
>TRBV6-5|NA|TRBJ1-6
CASSYSSGRGSSPLHF
>TRBV19|NA|TRBJ1-3
CASSTRGTGTIYF
>TRBV3-1/TRBV3-2|NA|TRBJ2-7
CASSQPDRGHPYEQYF
>TRBV6-5|NA|TRBJ2-3
CASRDRWSRDTQYF
>TRBV29-1|NA|TRBJ2-7
CSGKKGDRYEQYF
>TRBV3-1/TRBV3-2|NA|TRBJ2-5
CASSPPGGLGETQYF
>TRBV2|NA|TRBJ2-1
CASRLTSGSYNEQFF
>TRBV29-1|few|TRBJ2-7
CSVGTGLEGDHEQYF
>TRBV5-1|NA|TRBJ2-2
CASSPNSASASTGELFF